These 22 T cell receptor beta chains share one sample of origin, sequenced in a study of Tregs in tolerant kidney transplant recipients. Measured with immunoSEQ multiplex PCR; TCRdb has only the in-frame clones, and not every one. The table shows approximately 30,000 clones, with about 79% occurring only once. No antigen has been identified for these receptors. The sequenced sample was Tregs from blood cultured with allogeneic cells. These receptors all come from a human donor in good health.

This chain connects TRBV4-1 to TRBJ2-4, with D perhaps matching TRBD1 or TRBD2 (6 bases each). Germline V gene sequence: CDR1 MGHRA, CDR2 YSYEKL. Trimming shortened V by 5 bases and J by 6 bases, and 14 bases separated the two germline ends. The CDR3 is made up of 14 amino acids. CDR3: CASSKTGRGNIQYF. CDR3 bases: TGCGCCAGCAGCAAAACAGGGCGGGGAAACATTCAGTACTTC.

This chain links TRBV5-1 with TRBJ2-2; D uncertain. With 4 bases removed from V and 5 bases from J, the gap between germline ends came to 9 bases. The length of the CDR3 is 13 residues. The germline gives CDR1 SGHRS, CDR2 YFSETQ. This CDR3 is CASSPWGTGELFF. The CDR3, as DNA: TGCGCCAGCAGCCCCTGGGGTACCGGGGAGCTGTTTTTT.

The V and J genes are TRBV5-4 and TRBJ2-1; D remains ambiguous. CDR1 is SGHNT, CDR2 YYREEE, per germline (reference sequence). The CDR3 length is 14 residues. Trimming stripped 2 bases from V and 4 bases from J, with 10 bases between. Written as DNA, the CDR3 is TGTGCCAGCAGCTTATCCACAGAGTACAATGAGCAGTTCTTC. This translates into CASSLSTEYNEQFF.

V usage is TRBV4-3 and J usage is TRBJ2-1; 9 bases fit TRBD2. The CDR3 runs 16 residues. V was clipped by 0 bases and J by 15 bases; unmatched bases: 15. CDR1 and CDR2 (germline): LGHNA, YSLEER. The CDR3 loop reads CASSQDYSRGGRDRFF. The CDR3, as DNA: TGCGCCAGCAGCCAAGATTATTCGCGGGGGGGCCGGGATCGGTTCTTC.

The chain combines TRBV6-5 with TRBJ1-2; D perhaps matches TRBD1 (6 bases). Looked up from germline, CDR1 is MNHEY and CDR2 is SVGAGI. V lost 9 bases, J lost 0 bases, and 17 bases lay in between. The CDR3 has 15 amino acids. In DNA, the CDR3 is TGTGCCAGTTCCCGGGACACGGGCCCTAACTATGGCTACACCTTC. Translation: CASSRDTGPNYGYTF.

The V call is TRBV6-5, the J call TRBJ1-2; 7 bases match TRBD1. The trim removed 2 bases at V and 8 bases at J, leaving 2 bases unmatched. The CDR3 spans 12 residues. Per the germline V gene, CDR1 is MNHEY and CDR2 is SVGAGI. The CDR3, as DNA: TGTGCCAGCAGTTACCCAGGGGGAGGCTACACCTTC. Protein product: CASSYPGGGYTF.

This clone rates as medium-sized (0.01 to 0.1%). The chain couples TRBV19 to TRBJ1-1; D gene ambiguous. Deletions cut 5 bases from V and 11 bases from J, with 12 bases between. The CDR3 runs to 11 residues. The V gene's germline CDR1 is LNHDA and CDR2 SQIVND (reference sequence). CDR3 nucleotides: TGTGCCAGTAGTTTGGGTGGTGTGGCTTTCTTT. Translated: CASSLGGVAFF.

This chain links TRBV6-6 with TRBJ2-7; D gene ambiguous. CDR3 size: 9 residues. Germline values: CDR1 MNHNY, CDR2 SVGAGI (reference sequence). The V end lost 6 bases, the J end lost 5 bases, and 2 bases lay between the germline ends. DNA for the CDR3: TGTGCCAGCAGCCACGAGCAGTACTTC. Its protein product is CASSHEQYF.

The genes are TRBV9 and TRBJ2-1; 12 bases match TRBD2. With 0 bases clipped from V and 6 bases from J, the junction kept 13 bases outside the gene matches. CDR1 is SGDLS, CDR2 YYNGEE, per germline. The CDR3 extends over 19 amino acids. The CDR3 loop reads CASSVEASGRGVAGNEQFF. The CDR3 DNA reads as TGTGCCAGCAGCGTAGAGGCTAGCGGGAGGGGAGTTGCCGGCAATGAGCAGTTCTTC.

CDR3 region: CASTPLGTGVAQPQHF. The CDR3 bases are TGTGCCAGCACCCCTTTAGGGACAGGGGTAGCTCAGCCCCAGCATTTT. The chain recombines TRBV2 with TRBJ1-5, with 10 nucleotides matching TRBD1. This CDR3 is built from 16 residues. Germline CDR1 is SNHLY and CDR2 is FYNNEI. V trimming: 7 bases; J trimming: 6 bases; junction bases outside the gene matches: 12.

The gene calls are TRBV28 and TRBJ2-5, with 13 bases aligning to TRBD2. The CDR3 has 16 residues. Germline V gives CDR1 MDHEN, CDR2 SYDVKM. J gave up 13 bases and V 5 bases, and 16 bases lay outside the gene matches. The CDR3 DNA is TGTGCCAGCAGTCCCGCCGGGAGTTCTCGACTAGCGGGAGGGTACTTC. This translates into CASSPAGSSRLAGGYF.

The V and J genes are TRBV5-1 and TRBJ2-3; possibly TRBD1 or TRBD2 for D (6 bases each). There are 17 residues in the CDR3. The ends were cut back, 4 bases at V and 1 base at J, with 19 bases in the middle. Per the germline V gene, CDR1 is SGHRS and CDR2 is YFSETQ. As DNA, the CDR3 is TGCGCCAGCAGCCTTCGAGAGGCTAGGGGGGGCACAGATACGCAGTATTTT. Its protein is CASSLREARGGTDTQYF.

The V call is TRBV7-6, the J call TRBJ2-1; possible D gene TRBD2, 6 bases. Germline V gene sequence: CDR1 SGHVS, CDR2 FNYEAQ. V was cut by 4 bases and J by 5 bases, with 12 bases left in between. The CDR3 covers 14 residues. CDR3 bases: TGTGCCAGCAGCTCACGGGGGACCGACAATGAGCAGTTCTTC. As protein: CASSSRGTDNEQFF.

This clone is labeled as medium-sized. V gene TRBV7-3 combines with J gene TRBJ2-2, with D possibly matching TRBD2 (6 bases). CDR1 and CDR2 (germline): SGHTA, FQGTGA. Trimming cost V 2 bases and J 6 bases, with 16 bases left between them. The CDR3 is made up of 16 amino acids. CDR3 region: CASSLRATSKAGELFF. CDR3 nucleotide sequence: TGTGCCAGCAGCTTACGGGCGACTAGTAAGGCCGGGGAGCTGTTTTTT.

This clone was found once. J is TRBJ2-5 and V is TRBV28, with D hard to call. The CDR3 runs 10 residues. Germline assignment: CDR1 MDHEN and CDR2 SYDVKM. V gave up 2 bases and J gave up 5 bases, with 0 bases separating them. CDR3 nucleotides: TGTGCCAGCAGTTTAGAGACCCAGTACTTC. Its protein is CASSLETQYF.

DNA of the CDR3: TGCGCCAGCAGCTCCCGGACTAGCGGGGGCCGCACAGATACGCAGTATTTT. Protein product: CASSSRTSGGRTDTQYF. The gene calls are TRBV5-1 and TRBJ2-3; 13 nucleotides line up with TRBD2. J gave up 1 base and V 3 bases, and 5 bases lay outside the gene matches. The CDR3 length is 17 residues. Germline values: CDR1 SGHRS, CDR2 YFSETQ.

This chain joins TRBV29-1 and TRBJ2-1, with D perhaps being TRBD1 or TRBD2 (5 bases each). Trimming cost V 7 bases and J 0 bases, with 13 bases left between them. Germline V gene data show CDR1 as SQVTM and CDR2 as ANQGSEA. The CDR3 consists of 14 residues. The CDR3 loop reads CSALRDLSYNEQFF. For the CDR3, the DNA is TGCAGCGCTCTTAGGGACCTCTCCTACAATGAGCAGTTCTTC.

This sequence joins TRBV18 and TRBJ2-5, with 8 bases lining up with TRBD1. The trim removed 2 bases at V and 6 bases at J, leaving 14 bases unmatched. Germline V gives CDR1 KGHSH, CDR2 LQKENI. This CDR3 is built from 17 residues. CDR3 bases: TGTGCCAGCTCACCAGGGATTCAGGGGGCTTTACTGAAGACCCAGTACTTC. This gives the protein CASSPGIQGALLKTQYF.

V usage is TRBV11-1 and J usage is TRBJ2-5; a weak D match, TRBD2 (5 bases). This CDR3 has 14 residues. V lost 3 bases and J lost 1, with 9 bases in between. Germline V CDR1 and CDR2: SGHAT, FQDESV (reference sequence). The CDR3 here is CASSFWGVQETQYF. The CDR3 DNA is TGTGCCAGCAGCTTTTGGGGAGTCCAAGAGACCCAGTACTTC. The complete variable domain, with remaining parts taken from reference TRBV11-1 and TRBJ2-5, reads EAEVAQSPRYKITEKSQAVAFWCDPISGHATLYWYRQILGQGPELLVQFQDESVVDDSQLPKDRFSAERLKGVDSTLKIQPAELGDSAMYLCASSFWGVQETQYFGPGTRLLVL.

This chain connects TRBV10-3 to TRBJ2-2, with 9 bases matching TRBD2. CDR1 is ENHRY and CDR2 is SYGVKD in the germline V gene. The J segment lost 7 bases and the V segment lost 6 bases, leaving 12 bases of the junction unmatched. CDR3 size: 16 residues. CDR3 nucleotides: TGTGCCATCAGGAAAGCGGGGGGTACGGTGAGCGGGGAGCTGTTTTTT. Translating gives CAIRKAGGTVSGELFF.

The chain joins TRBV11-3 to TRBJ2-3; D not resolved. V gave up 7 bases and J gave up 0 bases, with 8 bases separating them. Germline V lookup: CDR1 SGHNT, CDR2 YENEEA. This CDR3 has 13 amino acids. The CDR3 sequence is CASKGLSTDTQYF. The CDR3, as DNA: TGTGCCAGCAAGGGTCTTAGCACAGATACGCAGTATTTT.

CDR3 residues: CASSLRNPGTRGNEQFF. The CDR3 DNA is TGTGCCAGCAGCTTACGAAATCCCGGGACAAGGGGGAATGAGCAGTTCTTC. This sequence joins TRBV7-6 and TRBJ2-1, with a tentative D call TRBD1 (6 bases). The germline V gene encodes CDR1 SGHVS and CDR2 FNYEAQ. This CDR3 is 17 amino acids long. The V gene lost 2 bases and the J gene lost 7 bases, with 21 bases spanning the gap.